The 12 T cell receptor beta chains below all came from one sample that was sequenced in a study of beta chain features in type 1 diabetes (dated 2018 in TCRdb). The library was produced with the immunoSEQ multiplex PCR assay. The entire isolated RNA was reverse transcribed using the High Capacity cDNA Reverse Transcription Kit, and thus expressed TCRB transcripts were sequenced. TCRdb retrieved this table from immuneACCESS and kept in-frame rearrangements only. Not all clones are present; in checked studies, unresolved V genes account for under half, and no reason is known for the remainder. This sample gives 70,000 to 90,000 clones in total; about 32% of them show up just once. The top ten clonotypes cover 0.4% to 0.45% of the sample. Sequencing used stem cell memory CD4+ T cells from blood. Interpreted using the paper, the cell subset or site label stands for: stem cell-like memory CD4+ T cells. These TCRs come from a woman in her late teens or twenties in good health.

In this sample, this clone turned up a few times. The chain employs TRBV5-1 and TRBJ2-2; possible D gene TRBD1, 6 bases. V shed 4 bases and J shed 0 bases, with 10 bases lying between them. This CDR3 comprises 15 residues. Germline values: CDR1 SGHRS, CDR2 YFSETQ. CDR3 protein: CASSPGQSNTGELFF. Written as DNA, the CDR3 is TGCGCCAGCAGCCCTGGACAGTCGAACACCGGGGAGCTGTTTTTT.

There are a few counts of this clone. This CDR3 is CASSKSGTGIREQYF. CDR3 nucleotides: TGTGCCAGCAGCAAATCCGGGACAGGCATACGGGAGCAGTACTTC. V usage is TRBV7-2 and J usage is TRBJ2-7; 8 bases are a match to TRBD1. The germline gives CDR1 SGHTA, CDR2 FQGNSA. V was pared by 5 bases and J by 7 bases, with 13 bases of the junction left unmatched. The CDR3 spans 15 residues.

The table lists this clone with a few counts. The chain carries TRBV19 and TRBJ1-2; weak D call: TRBD1 (5 bases). Between the trimmed V and J ends, which lost 4 bases and 8 bases, there was a span of 11 bases. Per germline, CDR1 LNHDA and CDR2 SQIVND (reference sequence). The CDR3 spans 12 residues. DNA for the CDR3: TGTGCCAGTAGTACCCGCGGGGACGGCTACACCTTC. Residues: CASSTRGDGYTF.

This clone was seen a few times. The chain employs TRBV5-4 and TRBJ2-3, with 11 bases aligning to TRBD2. V shed 9 bases, J shed 3 bases, and the junction held 12 bases outside the gene matches. The CDR3 loop spans 16 amino acids. Germline V gene data show CDR1 as SGHNT and CDR2 as YYREEE (reference sequence). Here the CDR3 DNA reads TGTGCCATTACCGGTAGCGGGAGGGCCGGTACAGATACGCAGTATTTT. Translation: CAITGSGRAGTDTQYF.

This clone has just a few counts. The rearrangement links TRBV11-2 to TRBJ2-1; no clear D gene. The CDR3 spans 14 residues. Per germline, CDR1 SGHAT and CDR2 FQNNGV. The V end was cut by 1 base, the J end by 10 bases, with 14 bases between. The CDR3 spells CASSLAPASREQFF. In DNA, the CDR3 is TGTGCCAGCAGCTTAGCGCCCGCATCCAGAGAGCAGTTCTTC.

The chain links TRBV27 to TRBJ2-1; TRBD1 matches 7 bases. CDR1 is MNHEY, CDR2 SMNVEV, per germline (reference sequence). The CDR3 spans 18 residues. Trimming took 5 bases from V and 0 from J; bases not matched to a gene: 13. The CDR3 reads CASSLTPTGSTSYNEQFF. Written as DNA, the CDR3 is TGTGCCAGCAGTCTAACCCCGACAGGGTCGACCTCCTACAATGAGCAGTTCTTC.

In its sample, this clone was seen many times. The rearrangement joins TRBV14 to TRBJ2-1; tentative D call: TRBD2 (7 bases). Trimming left V 0 bases short and J 16 bases short, with 19 bases between. CDR1 is SGHDN, CDR2 FVKESK, per germline. The CDR3 is 14 residues long. The CDR3 here is CASSQDFSGGRFFF. The CDR3 DNA reads as TGTGCCAGCAGCCAAGATTTTTCCGGGGGGCGCTTTTTCTTC.

V is TRBV18 and J is TRBJ2-5; the match to TRBD2 covers 7 bases. The CDR3 contains 11 residues. CDR1 is KGHSH and CDR2 is LQKENI in the germline V gene. Trimming at V came to 1 base and at J to 10 bases, leaving 0 bases not matched to a gene. As DNA, the CDR3 is TGTGCCAGCTCACCACGGGAGGGCCAGTACTTC. The encoded protein is CASSPREGQYF.

This clone has more than one count but fewer than ten. The rearrangement joins TRBV7-2 to TRBJ1-1; D gene ambiguous. This CDR3 comprises 15 residues. In germline, CDR1 is SGHTA, CDR2 FQGNSA. Trimming pared 1 base from V and 4 bases from J, leaving 13 bases between. CDR3 protein: CASSLVGLMSTEAFF. The CDR3 DNA follows: TGTGCCAGCAGCTTAGTTGGGCTCATGAGCACTGAAGCTTTCTTT.

This clone has a handful of counts. This rearrangement joins TRBV5-1 to TRBJ2-3; 9 bases line up with TRBD2. Germline lookup yields CDR1 SGHRS and CDR2 YFSETQ. V shed 2 bases and J 2 bases; nucleotides not matched to a gene: 6. The CDR3 is made up of 16 amino acids. The CDR3 sequence is CASSFPSGDFTDTQYF. In DNA, the CDR3 is TGCGCCAGCAGCTTCCCTAGCGGGGACTTCACAGATACGCAGTATTTT.

This clone appeared a few times. This chain links TRBV5-1 with TRBJ2-7; TRBD2 aligns across 7 bases. The germline V gene has CDR1 SGHRS and CDR2 YFSETQ. V dropped 0 bases and J dropped 3; count of bases not matched to a gene: 9. The CDR3 runs 16 residues. The CDR3, as DNA: TGCGCCAGCAGCTTGGCCGGGGGGAGGACCCTCTACGAGCAGTACTTC. This gives the protein CASSLAGGRTLYEQYF. The full variable domain, completed using reference TRBV5-1 and TRBJ2-7, is KAGVTQTPRYLIKTRGQQVTLSCSPISGHRSVSWYQQTPGQGLQFLFEYFSETQRNKGNFPGRFSGRQFSNSRSEMNVSTLELGDSALYLCASSLAGGRTLYEQYFGPGTRLTVT.

The rearrangement joins TRBV4-3 to TRBJ1-2; tentative D call: TRBD1 (5 bases). Germline-derived CDR1 and CDR2 are LGHNA and YSLEER. V was pared by 0 bases and J by 4 bases, with 12 bases between. This CDR3 has 15 residues. In nucleotides, the CDR3 is TGCGCCAGCAGCCAAGACACAGGTTCGCCCTATGGCTACACCTTC. It encodes CASSQDTGSPYGYTF.